This T cell receptor (beta chain) was captured by sequencing in a study of blood T cells in healthy people across ages. General study points: Donors of long life had a larger count of naive CD4+ cells and greater diversity than aged donors.

Using a J-beta primer mix together with a sample-barcoded 5' primer, a second PCR was run for roughly 7 to 11 cycles. One entry per CDR3 protein results from TCRdb running MiXCR on the 5' RACE reads. The repertoire holds 1.5 million to 2 million distinct CDR3 sequences, approximately 30% seen once, with roughly 8.2% in the top ten. The authors isolated at least 6 million PBMCs per sample. The CDR3 contains 13 residues. CDR1 and CDR2 (germline): MNHNY, SVGAGI (reference sequence). V was clipped by 11 bases and J by 0 bases, with 14 bases between them. As for this clonotype: Its antigen is as yet unknown.

This sequence originates from a woman in her twenties or thirties in good health. Sequencing was carried out using blood. The J gene is TRBJ2-7, the V gene TRBV6-6; D is perhaps TRBD2 (6 bases). CDR3 nucleotide sequence: TGTGCCGCCGCGATCGGGAGCTCCTACGAGCAGTACTTC. This encodes CAAAIGSSYEQYF.